This TCR beta chain emerged from a study of shared clonotypes between healthy human individuals. The wider study: Donors consisted of two women and three men between 18 and 49. Study conclusions and caveats: It was the non-shared clonotypes that had lower generation probabilities than clonotypes shared by all four donors. Approximately 5% of naive CD4 clonotypes were shared across several donors. Rarefaction analysis demonstrated incomplete sorted-subset sequencing notwithstanding large depth.

The repertoire was sequenced with immunoSEQ multiplex PCR; TCRdb's copy has only in-frame clones and lacks some. The sample includes roughly 1.5 million clones, 95% to 99% seen only once; the top ten take around 0.47%. About this clone: Its antigen is not known.

The CDR3 covers 16 residues. V gave up 1 base and J gave up 5 bases, with 14 bases separating them. Germline V lookup: CDR1 SGHAT, CDR2 FQNNGV. This chain joins TRBV11-2 and TRBJ2-2; D perhaps matches TRBD1 (6 bases). The sample was naive CD4+ T cells sorted from blood. Described subset: CD45RA+ positively selected. The sequence derives from a man aged 30 to 45 in good health. CDR3 DNA sequence: TGTGCCAGCAGCTTAGTAAAACAGGGTGGTACCGGGGAGCTGTTTTTT. It encodes CASSLVKQGGTGELFF.